The present T cell receptor beta chain was sequenced within a study of cytomegalovirus exposure and HLA in healthy donors. Use of 60 Vbeta and 13 Jbeta primers characterized the PCR. The repertoire was sequenced with immunoSEQ multiplex PCR; TCRdb's copy has only in-frame clones and lacks some. Of more than 85,000 clones in the sample, around 76% were seen once. V lost 8 bases, J lost 0 bases, and 11 bases stayed unmatched. The CDR3 loop spans 17 amino acids. Germline V lookup: CDR1 SNHLY, CDR2 FYNNEI. The sequenced sample was PBMCs. This receptor was obtained from a man aged 25-45 years in good health and CMV-seropositive. The chain couples TRBV2 to TRBJ1-4, with TRBD1 identical over 8 bases. CDR3 loop: CASGEGAGGPTNEKLFF. CDR3 coding DNA: TGTGCCAGCGGCGAGGGAGCAGGGGGCCCAACTAATGAAAAACTGTTTTTT.